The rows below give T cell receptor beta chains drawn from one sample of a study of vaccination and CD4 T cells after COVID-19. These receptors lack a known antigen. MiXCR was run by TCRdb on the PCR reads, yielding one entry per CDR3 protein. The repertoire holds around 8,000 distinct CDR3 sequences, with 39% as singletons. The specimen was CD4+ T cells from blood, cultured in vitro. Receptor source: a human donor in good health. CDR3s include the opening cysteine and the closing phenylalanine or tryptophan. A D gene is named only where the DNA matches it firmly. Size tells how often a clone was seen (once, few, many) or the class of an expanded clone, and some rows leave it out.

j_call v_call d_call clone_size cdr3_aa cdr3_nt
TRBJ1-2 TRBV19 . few CASTSPGGANYGYTF TGTGCCAGTACCTCGCCGGGGGGAGCTAACTATGGCTACACCTTC
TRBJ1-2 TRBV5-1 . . CASSLADRNYGYTF TGCGCCAGCAGCTTGGCCGACAGGAACTATGGCTACACCTTC
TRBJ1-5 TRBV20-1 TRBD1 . CSAKGTAANQPQHF TGCAGTGCTAAAGGGACAGCTGCCAATCAGCCCCAGCATTTT
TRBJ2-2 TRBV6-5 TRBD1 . CASSYPSQGAISGELFF TGTGCCAGCAGTTACCCCTCCCAGGGGGCGATCAGCGGGGAGCTGTTTTTT
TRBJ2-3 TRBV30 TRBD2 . CAWSVQAGGHNF TGTGCCTGGAGTGTACAAGCGGGAGGTCATAATTTT
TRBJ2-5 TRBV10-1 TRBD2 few CASSQSGGAAQYF TGCGCCAGCAGTCAAAGCGGGGGGGCCGCCCAGTACTTC
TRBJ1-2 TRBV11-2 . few CASSLGSGQGGYTF TGTGCCAGCAGCTTAGGGTCGGGGCAGGGTGGCTACACCTTC
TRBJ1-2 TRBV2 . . CASSEAPVWGYTF TGTGCCAGCAGTGAAGCCCCAGTATGGGGCTACACCTTC
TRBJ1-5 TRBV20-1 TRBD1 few CSAYGQGIVQPQHF TGCAGTGCCTACGGACAGGGAATAGTTCAGCCCCAGCATTTT
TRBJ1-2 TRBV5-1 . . CASSFEVLGDGYTF TGCGCCAGCAGCTTTGAGGTATTAGGGGATGGCTACACCTTC
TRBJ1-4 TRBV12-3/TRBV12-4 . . CASRGTVNEKLFF TGTGCCAGCAGGGGGACTGTTAATGAAAAACTGTTTTTT
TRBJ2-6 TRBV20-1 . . CSARGGLGQVSSGANVLTF TGCAGTGCTAGAGGGGGCCTGGGGCAGGTTAGCTCTGGGGCCAACGTCCTGACTTTC
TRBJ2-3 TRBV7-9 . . CASSLGLREYF TGTGCCAGCAGCCTGGGACTGAGGGAGTATTTT
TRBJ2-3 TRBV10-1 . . CASSEGQSTDTQYF TGCGCCAGCAGTGAGGGACAGTCCACAGATACGCAGTATTTT
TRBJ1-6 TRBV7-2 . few CASSLVSSYNSPLHF TGTGCCAGCAGCTTAGTAAGCTCCTATAATTCACCCCTCCACTTT
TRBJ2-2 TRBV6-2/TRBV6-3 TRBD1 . CASSYGGTGLNTGELFF TGTGCCAGCAGCTACGGGGGGACAGGGTTGAACACCGGGGAGCTGTTTTTT
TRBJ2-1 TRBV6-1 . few CASSRDSSSYNEQFF TGTGCCAGCAGTCGAGACTCTAGCTCCTACAATGAGCAGTTCTTC
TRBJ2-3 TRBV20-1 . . CSAGGKTGSTDTQYF TGCAGTGCTGGAGGGAAGACAGGGAGCACAGATACGCAGTATTTT
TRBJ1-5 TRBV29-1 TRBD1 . CSVWTGGGNQPQHF TGCAGCGTTTGGACAGGGGGCGGCAATCAGCCCCAGCATTTT
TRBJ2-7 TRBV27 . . CASSLEGTHSYEQYF TGTGCCAGCAGTTTAGAGGGGACTCACTCCTACGAGCAGTACTTC
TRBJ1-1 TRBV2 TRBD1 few CANQGDTEAFF TGTGCCAACCAGGGGGACACTGAAGCTTTCTTT
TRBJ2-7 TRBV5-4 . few CASSIGTLYEQYF TGTGCCAGCAGCATCGGGACTCTATACGAGCAGTACTTC
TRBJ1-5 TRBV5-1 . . CASSSEPPTAGHGGNQPQHF TGCGCCAGCAGCTCCGAACCGCCAACGGCCGGGCATGGGGGCAATCAGCCCCAGCATTTT
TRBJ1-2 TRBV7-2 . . CASSLLRNYGYTF TGTGCCAGCAGCTTATTACGGAACTATGGCTACACCTTC
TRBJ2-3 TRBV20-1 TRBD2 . CSASGTSEDTQYF TGCAGTGCTTCCGGGACTAGCGAAGATACGCAGTATTTT
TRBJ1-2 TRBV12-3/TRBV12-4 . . CASKQQGDYGYTF TGTGCCAGCAAGCAACAGGGAGACTATGGCTACACCTTC
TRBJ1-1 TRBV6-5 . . CASSYRGTLMNTEAFF TGTGCCAGCAGTTACAGGGGGACACTAATGAACACTGAAGCTTTCTTT
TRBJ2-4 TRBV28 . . CASSFFTAKNIQYF TGTGCCAGCAGTTTCTTCACGGCCAAAAACATTCAGTACTTC
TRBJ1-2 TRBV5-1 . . CASTEWVPRSSNYGYTF TGCGCCAGCACCGAGTGGGTTCCAAGGAGTTCGAACTATGGCTACACCTTC
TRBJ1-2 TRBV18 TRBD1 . CASSQGQGYGYTF TGTGCCAGCTCACAGGGACAGGGGTATGGCTACACCTTC
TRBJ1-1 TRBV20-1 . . CSAPDSLNTEAFF TGCAGTGCTCCGGACTCCTTGAACACTGAAGCTTTCTTT
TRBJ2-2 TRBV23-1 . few CASSLRGFHTGELFF TGCGCCAGCAGCCTAAGGGGGTTTCACACCGGGGAGCTGTTTTTT
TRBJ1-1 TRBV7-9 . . CASDNLWGIDTEAFF TGTGCCAGCGACAACCTATGGGGGATAGACACTGAAGCTTTCTTT
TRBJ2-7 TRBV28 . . CASSPLAWGGGVRVYEQYF TGTGCCAGCAGTCCCCTCGCCTGGGGGGGGGGCGTAAGGGTGTACGAGCAGTACTTC
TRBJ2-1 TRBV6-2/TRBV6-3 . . CASSYSKGPWDNEQFF TGTGCCAGCAGTTACTCGAAGGGCCCATGGGACAATGAGCAGTTCTTC
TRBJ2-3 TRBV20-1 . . CSARVGSTDTQYF TGCAGTGCTAGAGTTGGGAGCACAGATACGCAGTATTTT
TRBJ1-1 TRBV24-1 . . CATRGTGTPEAFF TGTGCCACCAGAGGGACCGGGACGCCTGAAGCTTTCTTT
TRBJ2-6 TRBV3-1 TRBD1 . CASSPQTGGTGANVLTF TGTGCCAGCAGCCCCCAGACAGGGGGGACTGGGGCCAACGTCCTGACTTTC
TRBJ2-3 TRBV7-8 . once CASSLVGGQGVVDTQYF TGTGCCAGCAGCTTAGTTGGGGGGCAGGGGGTAGTGGATACGCAGTATTTT
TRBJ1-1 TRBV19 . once CASSFLSTEAFF TGTGCCAGTAGTTTTCTGTCCACTGAAGCTTTCTTT
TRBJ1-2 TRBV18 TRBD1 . CASSQKTGGDYGYTF TGTGCCAGCTCCCAAAAAACAGGGGGCGACTATGGCTACACCTTC
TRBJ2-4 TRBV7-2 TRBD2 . CASSSGLAGGRGLIQYF TGTGCCAGCAGCTCGGGACTAGCGGGAGGGCGGGGACTCATTCAGTACTTC
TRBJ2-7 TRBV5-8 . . CASSFKDKSYEQYF TGTGCCAGCAGCTTTAAGGACAAGTCCTACGAGCAGTACTTC
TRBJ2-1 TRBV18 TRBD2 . CASSPTSGRGFDEQFF TGTGCCAGCTCACCCACGAGCGGGAGGGGGTTTGATGAGCAGTTCTTC
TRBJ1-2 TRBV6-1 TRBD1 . CASSGGQGKGYTF TGTGCCAGCAGTGGGGGACAGGGGAAAGGCTACACCTTC
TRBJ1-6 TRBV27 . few CASSLWGGPLHF TGTGCCAGCAGTTTATGGGGGGGGCCCCTCCACTTT
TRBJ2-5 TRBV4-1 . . CASSRLASETQYF TGCGCCAGCAGCCGGCTGGCTTCGGAGACCCAGTACTTC
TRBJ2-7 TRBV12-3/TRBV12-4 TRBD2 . CASSLSGGKEYF TGTGCCAGCAGTTTATCGGGGGGGAAAGAGTACTTC
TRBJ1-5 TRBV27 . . CASSLSYDTNQPQHF TGTGCCAGCAGTTTATCGTATGACACTAATCAGCCCCAGCATTTT
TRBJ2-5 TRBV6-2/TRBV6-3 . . CASSYQAAPQETQYF TGTGCCAGCAGTTATCAAGCGGCTCCGCAAGAGACCCAGTACTTC
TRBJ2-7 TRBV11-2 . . CASSLVQTSYEQYF TGTGCCAGCAGCTTAGTACAGACCTCCTACGAGCAGTACTTC
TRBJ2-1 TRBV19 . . CASSTGALGNNEQFF TGTGCCAGTAGTACCGGGGCCCTGGGGAACAATGAGCAGTTCTTC